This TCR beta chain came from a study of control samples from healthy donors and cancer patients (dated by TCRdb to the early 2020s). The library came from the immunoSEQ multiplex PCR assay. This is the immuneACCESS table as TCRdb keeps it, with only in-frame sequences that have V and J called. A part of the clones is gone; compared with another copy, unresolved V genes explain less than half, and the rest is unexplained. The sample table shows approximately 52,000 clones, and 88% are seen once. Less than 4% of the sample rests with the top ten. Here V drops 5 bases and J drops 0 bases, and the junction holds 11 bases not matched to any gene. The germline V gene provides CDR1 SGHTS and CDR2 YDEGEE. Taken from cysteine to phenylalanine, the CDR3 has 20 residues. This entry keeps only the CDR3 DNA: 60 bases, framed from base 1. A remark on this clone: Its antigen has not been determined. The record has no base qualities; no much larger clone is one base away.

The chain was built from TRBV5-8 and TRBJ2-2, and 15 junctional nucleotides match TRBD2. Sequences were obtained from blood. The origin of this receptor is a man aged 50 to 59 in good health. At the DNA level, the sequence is TGTGCCAGCAGTCAGGGACTAGCGGGAGGTTATGTCGCGAACACCGGGGAGCTGTTTTTT. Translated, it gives CASSQGLAGGYVANTGELFF.